Listed here are 26 T cell receptor beta chains from one sample, sequenced in a study of T-cell reconstitution after alpha-beta-depleted transplantation in children. Unique molecular identifiers were incorporated during preparation of the TCRbeta library. TCRdb re-analysed the PCR reads in MiXCR, keeping a single row per CDR3 protein. The data show some 200,000 distinct CDR3 sequences, with about 8.8% seen just once and approximately 5.4% held by the top ten. Specimen: PBMCs from the stem cell graft donor, collected from the stem cell graft. Receptor source: a human donor who donated a stem cell graft to a child with SCID.

The chain has TRBV6-1 and TRBJ1-1; maybe TRBD1 (5 bases). Germline CDR1 MNHNS, CDR2 SASEGT. This CDR3 is built from 15 residues. Trimming took off 6 bases at V and 3 bases at J, with 17 bases between the two ends. CDR3 in amino acids: CASSPGRRVDTEAFF. CDR3 DNA: TGTGCCAGCAGCCCAGGGCGACGGGTGGACACTGAAGCTTTCTTT.

In its sample, this clonotype was seen many times. V gene TRBV20-1 combines with J gene TRBJ2-1; TRBD2 matches 7 bases. CDR1 and CDR2 (germline): DFQATT, SNEGSKA (reference sequence). This CDR3 is built from 15 residues. The J segment lost 3 bases and the V segment lost 0 bases, leaving 5 bases of the junction unmatched. DNA for the CDR3: TGCAGTGCTAGAGATGGGCGGGGGATCTACAATGAGCAGTTCTTC. It yields the protein CSARDGRGIYNEQFF.

In this sample, this clonotype turned up many times. This sequence joins TRBV5-1 and TRBJ2-1; 9 bases are a match to TRBD1. From germline, CDR1 is SGHRS and CDR2 YFSETQ. Germline trimming cut 4 bases from V and 4 bases from J; bases unmatched to any gene: 6. The CDR3 is 15 amino acids. CDR3 sequence reads: CASSPDGTGYNEQFF. CDR3 nucleotides: TGCGCCAGCAGCCCGGATGGGACAGGGTACAATGAGCAGTTCTTC.

This clonotype was seen many times. The V call is TRBV5-1, the J call TRBJ2-2; TRBD1 matches at 8 bases. Germline V gene data show CDR1 as SGHRS and CDR2 as YFSETQ. This CDR3 is built from 15 residues. V gave up 0 bases and J gave up 4 bases; unmatched junction bases: 2. The CDR3 is CASSLDRGATGELFF. CDR3 nucleotides: TGCGCCAGCAGCTTGGACAGGGGGGCCACCGGGGAGCTGTTTTTT.

This clonotype showed up many times. V gene TRBV4-1 combines with J gene TRBJ2-2, with D tentatively TRBD1 (6 bases). Trimming removed 5 bases at V and 1 base at J, with 11 bases between. The CDR3 covers 15 residues. Germline assignment: CDR1 MGHRA and CDR2 YSYEKL. Here the CDR3 DNA reads TGCGCCAGCAGCTCCAGGACAGAGAACACCGGGGAGCTGTTTTTT. Translating it yields CASSSRTENTGELFF.

This clonotype showed up many times. The CDR3: CASSPSGGPFSYEQYF. The CDR3 DNA reads as TGTGCCAGCAGTCCGTCCGGGGGCCCCTTCTCCTACGAGCAGTACTTC. The V call is TRBV27, the J call TRBJ2-7; possibly TRBD1 or TRBD2 for D (6 bases each). Germline CDR1 reads MNHEY; CDR2 reads SMNVEV (reference sequence). This CDR3 contains 16 residues. Trimming pared 5 bases from V and 0 bases from J, leaving 17 bases between.

The chain couples TRBV5-1 to TRBJ2-7; TRBD1 might be the D (5 bases). Trimming stripped 2 bases from V and 7 bases from J, with 13 bases between. The V gene's germline CDR1 is SGHRS and CDR2 YFSETQ. The CDR3 loop spans 13 amino acids. The CDR3 bases are TGCGCCAGCAGCTTAACAGGACGGCGGGAGCAGTACTTC. Amino acid sequence: CASSLTGRREQYF.

In its sample, this clonotype was seen many times. V is TRBV24-1 and J is TRBJ2-3; the match to TRBD1 covers 7 bases. This CDR3 is built from 15 residues. Germline V CDR1 and CDR2: KGHDR, SFDVKD. J lost 6 bases, V lost 9 bases, and 14 bases had no gene match. CDR3 nucleotide sequence: TGTGCCACCTGCCGTGGGGGACAGTGGTTGGATACGCAGTATTTT. The encoded protein is CATCRGGQWLDTQYF.

This clonotype was counted many times. This chain uses TRBV6-5 with TRBJ1-5; tentatively, D is TRBD1 (6 bases). The CDR3 totals 16 residues. Germline V gene lookup returns CDR1 MNHEY and CDR2 SVGAGI. Trimming removed 5 bases from V and 5 bases from J, with 19 bases in between. CDR3: CASSPLGASVYQPQHF. CDR3 in DNA: TGTGCCAGCAGTCCCCTGGGGGCCTCAGTTTATCAGCCCCAGCATTTT.

This clonotype was detected ten times or more. This chain links TRBV5-1 with TRBJ1-6; maybe TRBD1 (5 bases). CDR3 length: 16 residues. V lost 2 bases to trimming and J lost 3 bases, with 12 bases between them. The germline V gene encodes CDR1 SGHRS and CDR2 YFSETQ. For the CDR3, the DNA is TGCGCCAGCAGCTTTCGGGGGGACGGCTATAATTCACCCCTCCACTTT. This encodes CASSFRGDGYNSPLHF.

This clonotype appeared many times. The rearrangement uses TRBV18 and TRBJ1-1; 8 bases fit TRBD1. Trimming took 6 bases from V and 8 from J; bases not matched to a gene: 11. In germline, CDR1 is KGHSH, CDR2 LQKENI. This CDR3 has 14 residues. The chain's CDR3 is CASSPTGTGDEAFF. CDR3 nucleotides: TGTGCCAGCTCCCCTACCGGGACAGGAGACGAAGCTTTCTTT. Complete variable domain (other parts from reference TRBV18 and TRBJ1-1): NAGVMQNPRHLVRRRGQEARLRCSPMKGHSHVYWYRQLPEEGLKFMVYLQKENIIDESGMPKERFSAEFPKEGPSILRIQQVVRGDSAAYFCASSPTGTGDEAFFGQGTRLTVV.

This clonotype was recorded many times. The CDR3 is CASSLRSSAQETQYF. In nucleotides, the CDR3 is TGTGCCAGCAGCTTAAGGTCTAGCGCCCAAGAGACCCAGTACTTC. The chain has TRBV7-9 and TRBJ2-5; perhaps TRBD2 as D (6 bases). CDR1 is SEHNR and CDR2 is FQNEAQ in the germline V gene (reference sequence). V was clipped by 2 bases and J by 1 base, with 11 bases between them. This CDR3 is 15 amino acids long.

This clonotype was observed at least ten times. The chain links TRBV20-1 to TRBJ2-7; TRBD1 might be the D (6 bases). The CDR3 has 12 amino acids. Per the germline V gene, CDR1 is DFQATT and CDR2 is SNEGSKA (reference sequence). V shed 2 bases and J shed 6 bases, with 11 bases lying between them. CDR3 loop: CSARRGSSEQYF. CDR3 coding DNA: TGCAGTGCTAGAAGGGGGTCAAGCGAGCAGTACTTC.

The genes are TRBV12-3 or TRBV12-4 and TRBJ1-1, with no clear D. The CDR3 totals 12 residues. With 5 bases removed from V and 12 bases from J, the gap between germline ends came to 16 bases. The DNA for the CDR3 is TGTGCCAGCAGTGTCGACACATATGGGTCTTTCTTT. Protein sequence: CASSVDTYGSFF.

V usage is TRBV5-8 and J usage is TRBJ1-4, with D perhaps TRBD1 (6 bases). The CDR3 runs 16 residues. V lost 4 bases to trimming and J lost 5 bases, with 18 bases between them. Germline CDR1 reads SGHTS; CDR2 reads YDEGEE. CDR3 region: CASSALTGRGNEKLFF. The CDR3 DNA follows: TGTGCCAGCAGCGCCCTTACAGGGAGGGGAAATGAAAAACTGTTTTTT.

This clonotype has at least ten counts. CDR3 nucleotide sequence: TGTGCCAGCTCACCAGCGCGGGGGGAATACAATGAGCAGTTCTTC. This translates into CASSPARGEYNEQFF. The chain uses TRBV18 and TRBJ2-1, with TRBD2 identical over 8 bases. CDR3 length: 15 amino acids. Germline V gene lookup returns CDR1 KGHSH and CDR2 LQKENI. V was clipped by 2 bases and J by 4 bases; unmatched bases: 4.

This clonotype showed up many times. The chain is built from TRBV20-1 and TRBJ1-1; unclear D gene. Looked up from germline, CDR1 is DFQATT and CDR2 is SNEGSKA (reference sequence). This CDR3 region has 15 residues. V was trimmed by 0 bases and J by 2 bases, leaving 13 bases between them. In DNA form, the CDR3 reads TGCAGTGCTAGAGATTATGGACTCCCTAACACTGAAGCTTTCTTT. Translating it yields CSARDYGLPNTEAFF.

This clonotype has a count of ten or more. The V call is TRBV6-1, the J call TRBJ1-2; D is uncertain. Trimming cost V 2 bases and J 4 bases, with 5 bases left between them. The CDR3 extends over 12 amino acids. Germline CDR1 MNHNS, CDR2 SASEGT. This CDR3 reads CASSEIGYGYTF. CDR3 bases: TGTGCCAGCAGTGAAATTGGCTATGGCTACACCTTC.

This clonotype was seen ten or more times. V usage is TRBV7-3 and J usage is TRBJ1-2; D unresolved. Germline CDR1 SGHTA, CDR2 FQGTGA. This CDR3 is built from 13 residues. The germline V and J ends were trimmed by 5 bases and 8 bases, with 15 bases remaining between them. CDR3: CASSPNPGGGYTF. CDR3 in DNA: TGTGCCAGCAGCCCCAATCCGGGAGGGGGCTACACCTTC.

This clonotype has at least ten counts. The rearrangement uses TRBV20-1 and TRBJ1-1, with a possible D match to TRBD1 (5 bases). The V end was cut by 3 bases, the J end by 4 bases, with 15 bases between. Germline assignment: CDR1 DFQATT and CDR2 SNEGSKA (reference sequence). The CDR3 length is 14 residues. The CDR3 DNA reads as TGCAGTGCTAGTTCCCGTGGAGGGGTCACTGAAGCTTTCTTT. Translated, it gives CSASSRGGVTEAFF.

This clonotype was seen at least ten times. The genes are TRBV6-2 or TRBV6-3 and TRBJ1-1, with no clear D. Germline loops: CDR1 MNHEY, CDR2 SVGEGT. The CDR3 runs 18 residues. Trimming removed 4 bases from V and 2 bases from J, with 23 bases in between. CDR3: CASSSELGRPSSNTEAFF. The CDR3 region has the DNA TGTGCCAGCAGTTCCGAATTGGGCCGACCATCCTCTAACACTGAAGCTTTCTTT.

This clonotype came up many times. The chain couples TRBV20-1 to TRBJ1-2, with D possibly TRBD1 on 5 matching bases. Trimming shortened V by 3 bases and J by 6 bases, and 23 bases separated the two germline ends. From germline, CDR1 is DFQATT and CDR2 SNEGSKA (reference sequence). The CDR3 has 16 residues. As DNA, the CDR3 is TGCAGTGCTAGTACCGGGGCCGCCCATCTAATCCATGGCTACACCTTC. It yields the protein CSASTGAAHLIHGYTF.

This clonotype was found many times. The genes are TRBV27 and TRBJ2-3; the D is unclear. The CDR3 covers 13 residues. Trimming stripped 6 bases from V and 2 bases from J, with 9 bases between. Germline V gene data show CDR1 as MNHEY and CDR2 as SMNVEV (reference sequence). The CDR3 spells CASSGPFTDTQYF. The DNA for the CDR3 is TGTGCCAGCAGCGGGCCCTTCACAGATACGCAGTATTTT.

This clonotype was detected ten times or more. The chain is built from TRBV4-1 and TRBJ2-7; a possible D gene is TRBD2 (5 bases). V lost 1 base and J 3 bases, leaving 10 bases between the germline ends. This CDR3 comprises 14 residues. CDR1 MGHRA and CDR2 YSYEKL come from the germline V gene. The CDR3 sequence is CASSQVLEGYEQYF. CDR3 coding DNA: TGCGCCAGCAGCCAAGTCTTAGAGGGCTACGAGCAGTACTTC.

This clonotype was seen ten or more times. The V and J genes are TRBV20-1 and TRBJ2-1; 13 bases map to TRBD2. CDR3 length: 14 residues. Looked up from germline, CDR1 is DFQATT and CDR2 is SNEGSKA (reference sequence). With 5 bases clipped from V and 9 bases from J, the junction kept 7 bases outside the gene matches. CDR3 amino acids: CSAGTSGGAGEQFF. The CDR3 DNA sequence: TGCAGTGCTGGTACTAGCGGGGGGGCCGGTGAGCAGTTCTTC.

There are many counts of this clonotype. The chain employs TRBV6-2 or TRBV6-3 and TRBJ2-3; 7 bases fit TRBD2. The V gene's germline CDR1 is MNHEY and CDR2 SVGEGT. V shed 2 bases, J shed 14 bases, and the junction held 10 bases outside the gene matches. The CDR3 totals 13 residues. In nucleotides, the CDR3 is TGTGCCAGCAGTTACGGGTTCTCGACTAGCCCGTATTTT. It yields the protein CASSYGFSTSPYF.